The present entry profiles one T cell receptor beta chain with its context. The sample is drawn from a study of blood T cell repertoires in COVID-19. Turning to the study itself: COVID-19 samples from acute and convalescent phases originated in the United States, Italy and Spain. PBMCs, B-cell-depleted T cells, or T cells provided the cDNA or gDNA that made up the material.

The protocol was immunoSEQ multiplex PCR, while the TCRdb copy is restricted to in-frame clones and leaves out a portion. The sample holds 65,000 to 80,000 clones, almost 85% seen once. This receptor was identified in a man over 45 with acute or convalescent COVID-19. The specimen sequenced was peripheral blood.

The CDR3 loop reads CASSAGTGNNSPLHF. CDR3 sequence (DNA): TGTGCCAGCAGTGCCGGGACAGGGAACAATTCACCCCTCCACTTT. This rearrangement joins TRBV11-3 to TRBJ1-6; 9 nucleotides agree with TRBD1. J lost 7 bases, V lost 6 bases, and 7 bases had no gene match. This CDR3 has 15 residues. The germline V gene encodes CDR1 SGHNT and CDR2 YENEEA. The full variable domain, with the rest looked up from reference TRBV11-3 and TRBJ1-6, is EAGVVQSPRYKIIEKKQPVAFWCNPISGHNTLYWYLQNLGQGPELLIRYENEEAVDDSQLPKDRFSAERLKGVDSTLKIQPAELGDSAVYLCASSAGTGNNSPLHFGNGTRLTVT.